The following is a T cell receptor beta chain sequence with its context. The record originates from a study of radiotherapy plus CTLA-4 blockade in lung cancer. Between the trimmed V and J ends, which lost 2 bases and 7 bases, there was a span of 14 bases. The CDR3 loop spans 14 amino acids. Germline loops: CDR1 MGHRA, CDR2 YSYEKL. Repertoires were generated with immunoSEQ multiplex PCR, while TCRdb's copy carries only in-frame clones and drops some. The data hold 84,000 or so clones, with over 80% observed a single time. The TCR was taken from a human donor with non-small cell lung cancer that progressed on radiotherapy plus ipilimumab. This specimen was peripheral blood, taken from a patient treated with radiotherapy plus ipilimumab. V and J are TRBV4-1 and TRBJ1-1, with a possible D match to TRBD1 (6 bases). DNA of the CDR3: TGCGCCAGCAGCCAATCCTACAGGGAATATGAAGCTTTCTTT. The encoded protein is CASSQSYREYEAFF.